This T cell receptor beta chain is from a study of response to subunit inactivated influenza vaccine. Study-wide points: The authors proposed limited new T cell recruitment per seasonal influenza vaccination.

TCRdb reprocessed the RT-PCR reads via MiXCR and lists one record per CDR3 protein. The table lists 400,000 to 650,000 distinct CDR3 sequences, 6% to 9% of them singletons, with over 10% in the top ten. The table lists this clonotype with a few counts. The antigen remains unidentified. Between the trimmed V and J ends, which lost 6 bases and 8 bases, there was a span of 11 bases. Germline assignment: CDR1 SGHTA and CDR2 FQGNSA. The CDR3 runs 12 residues. The chain carries TRBV7-2 and TRBJ1-5; D is unclear. Sequencing used PBMCs from blood, obtained about 24 months after vaccination. This TCR was sampled from a man between 50 and 69 years old who received an inactivated influenza vaccine. The chain's CDR3 is CASRTSDEPQHF. For the CDR3, the DNA is TGTGCCAGCAGAACTTCAGATGAGCCCCAGCATTTT. Supplemented by reference TRBV7-2 and TRBJ1-5, the full variable domain reads GAGVSQSPSNKVTEKGKDVELRCDPISGHTALYWYRQSLGQGLEFLIYFQGNSAPDKSGLPSDRFSAERTGGSVSTLTIQRTQQEDSAVYLCASRTSDEPQHFGDGTRLSIL.